These 14 T cell receptor beta chains came from one sample sequenced in a study of beta chain features in type 1 diabetes. Study-wide points: There was a moderate but significant shortening of TCRB CDR3s in all four CD4+ subsets of Type 1 diabetes patients.

What these receptors recognize is not known. TCRB transcripts that were expressed got sequenced, as all of the isolated RNA had been reverse transcribed. The data were produced by immunoSEQ multiplex PCR, yet TCRdb's version contains in-frame clones alone and is incomplete. The sample has a few hundred thousand clones, over 9% seen once. The sequenced material came from central memory CD4+ T cells from blood. The receptors come from a man aged 25 to 40 with type 1 diabetes.

This clone was counted only a few times. In the same sample, other DNA sequences code for this CDR3. The V call is TRBV5-8, the J call TRBJ2-7; 10 bases are a match to TRBD2. CDR1 SGHTS and CDR2 YDEGEE come from the germline V gene. The CDR3 contains 15 residues. V was pared by 0 bases and J by 3 bases, with 3 bases of the junction left unmatched. The CDR3 bases are TGTGCCAGCAGCTTGGGGCTAGCGGGAGACTACGAGCAGTACTTC. Translated, it gives CASSLGLAGDYEQYF.

Written as DNA, the CDR3 is TGTGCCAGCAGTTCCATGGGACAGGGGCTAGCGAGGGAGCAGTACTTC. Encoded protein: CASSSMGQGLAREQYF. This rearrangement joins TRBV11-2 to TRBJ2-7; the match to TRBD1 covers 10 bases. Unmatched junction bases numbered 15, after V lost 6 bases and J lost 7 bases. The CDR3 spans 16 residues. In germline, CDR1 is SGHAT, CDR2 FQNNGV.

The CDR3 coding sequence is TGTGCCAGCAGTGAAGCCGGAGGGGAGCTGTTTTTT. This codes for CASSEAGGELFF. The V and J genes are TRBV6-5 and TRBJ2-2; D is unclear. Germline-derived CDR1 and CDR2 are MNHEY and SVGAGI. Trimming removed 5 bases at V and 8 bases at J, with 9 bases between. There are 12 residues in the CDR3.

The table lists this clone with a few counts. V gene TRBV4-2 combines with J gene TRBJ2-3, with 7 bases that match TRBD2. The trim removed 8 bases at V and 2 bases at J, leaving 19 bases unmatched. This CDR3 contains 18 residues. The germline V gene encodes CDR1 LGHNA and CDR2 YNFKEQ. The CDR3 bases are TGTGCCAGCGGAGCTCTGGGCGGGAGCGGGATATTCACAGATACGCAGTATTTT. Amino acids: CASGALGGSGIFTDTQYF.

This clone turned up a few times. The gene calls are TRBV10-3 and TRBJ1-1; TRBD1 matches at 9 bases. The CDR3 runs to 14 residues. The trim removed 8 bases at V and 0 bases at J, leaving 4 bases unmatched. Looked up from germline, CDR1 is ENHRY and CDR2 is SYGVKD. In nucleotides, the CDR3 is TGTGCCATCGGCGGGACAGGGCTGAACACTGAAGCTTTCTTT. This codes for CAIGGTGLNTEAFF.

The chain uses TRBV20-1 and TRBJ2-1, with D unclear. Germline lookup yields CDR1 DFQATT and CDR2 SNEGSKA (reference sequence). The CDR3 spans 9 residues. Between the trimmed V and J ends, which lost 5 bases and 7 bases, there was a span of 3 bases. The CDR3 sequence: CSARNEQFF. The CDR3 bases are TGCAGTGCTCGTAATGAGCAGTTCTTC.

Turning to this clone: In the same sample, other DNA sequences code for this CDR3. This chain joins TRBV28 and TRBJ2-5; tentative D call: TRBD2 (5 bases). The length of the CDR3 is 14 residues. Per germline, CDR1 MDHEN and CDR2 SYDVKM. Trimming cost V 5 bases and J 5 bases, with 15 bases left between them. CDR3 nucleotides: TGTGCCAGCAGTCGAGGGCAGGAGGCGGAGACCCAGTACTTC. The encoded protein is CASSRGQEAETQYF.

As for this clone: The same CDR3 can be traced to other DNA sequences in this sample. The chain combines TRBV27 with TRBJ2-7, with 9 bases lining up with TRBD1. V dropped 1 base and J dropped 4; count of bases not matched to a gene: 2. In germline, CDR1 is MNHEY, CDR2 SMNVEV (reference sequence). The length of the CDR3 is 14 residues. CDR3 nucleotide sequence: TGTGCCAGCAGTTTATGGGACAGGGTTTACGAGCAGTACTTC. As protein: CASSLWDRVYEQYF.

This clone showed up many times. The V and J genes are TRBV18 and TRBJ2-3; D gene uncertain. The CDR3 has 13 residues. The V gene lost 5 bases and the J gene lost 2 bases, with 8 bases spanning the gap. Germline V gene sequence: CDR1 KGHSH, CDR2 LQKENI. The CDR3 here is CASSVAVTDTQYF. The CDR3 coding sequence is TGTGCCAGCTCAGTGGCGGTCACAGATACGCAGTATTTT. Full variable domain (outside the CDR3, taken from reference TRBV18 and TRBJ2-3): NAGVMQNPRHLVRRRGQEARLRCSPMKGHSHVYWYRQLPEEGLKFMVYLQKENIIDESGMPKERFSAEFPKEGPSILRIQQVVRGDSAAYFCASSVAVTDTQYFGPGTRLTVL.

This chain connects TRBV27 to TRBJ2-7, with 12 bases that match TRBD2. Germline V lookup: CDR1 MNHEY, CDR2 SMNVEV (reference sequence). This CDR3 contains 14 residues. Trimming took 5 bases from V and 5 from J; bases not matched to a gene: 4. The CDR3 reads CASSLRTSGDEQYF. CDR3 bases: TGTGCCAGCAGTCTCCGGACTAGCGGGGACGAGCAGTACTTC.

This clone was observed a few times. The chain couples TRBV30 to TRBJ2-7; no clear D. Trimming took 3 bases from V and 2 from J, leaving 8 bases between them. CDR3 size: 12 residues. In germline, CDR1 is GTSNPN, CDR2 SVGIG (reference sequence). This chain's CDR3 is CAWSLSTYEQYF. As DNA, the CDR3 is TGTGCCTGGAGCTTGTCCACCTACGAGCAGTACTTC.

The chain carries TRBV7-2 and TRBJ2-7, with D possibly matching TRBD2 (6 bases). The V end lost 3 bases, the J end lost 0 bases, and 15 bases lay between the germline ends. Germline values: CDR1 SGHTA, CDR2 FQGNSA. This CDR3 contains 16 residues. CDR3 loop: CASSFGTAKSSYEQYF. DNA for the CDR3: TGTGCCAGCAGCTTCGGGACTGCCAAAAGCTCCTACGAGCAGTACTTC.

This clone was counted only a few times. The J gene is TRBJ2-7, the V gene TRBV7-3; 8 positions match TRBD2. Germline lookup yields CDR1 SGHTA and CDR2 FQGTGA. The CDR3 is 16 amino acids. Losses at the gene ends were 5 bases for V and 4 bases for J; bases not matched to a gene: 13. The CDR3 DNA is TGTGCCAGCAGCCTGGAGGGCCCCGGGGGGGCTTACGAGCAGTACTTC. This sequence encodes CASSLEGPGGAYEQYF.

The chain recombines TRBV11-3 with TRBJ2-1; weak D call: TRBD2 (5 bases). Deletions cut 1 base from V and 8 bases from J, with 12 bases between. The germline gives CDR1 SGHNT, CDR2 YENEEA. The CDR3 consists of 14 residues. The CDR3 DNA reads as TGTGCCAGCAGCTTAGGTACTCCGGGATATGAGCAGTTCTTC. Translated, it gives CASSLGTPGYEQFF.